Presented here are 9 T cell receptor beta chains from one specimen sequenced in a study of blood T cells in healthy people across ages. A J-beta primer mix and a sample-barcoded 5' primer were used in a second PCR of about 7 to 12 cycles. A single record per CDR3 protein comes from TCRdb applying MiXCR to the 5' RACE reads. Among around 580,000 distinct CDR3 sequences listed, roughly 43% were seen once. Source material: blood. These receptors all come from a man of 80 years or more in good health.

The chain carries TRBV4-3 and TRBJ2-7; 7 bases are shared with TRBD1. J was trimmed by 4 bases and V by 4 bases; bases with no gene match: 7. Looked up from germline, CDR1 is LGHNA and CDR2 is YSLEER. The CDR3 has 14 residues. CDR3 protein: CASSRGQANYEQYF. The CDR3 region has the DNA TGCGCCAGCAGCCGAGGACAGGCGAATTACGAGCAGTACTTC.

The chain employs TRBV24-1 and TRBJ2-1, with no clear D. There are 14 residues in the CDR3. Deletions cut 4 bases from V and 4 bases from J, with 10 bases between. Germline CDR1 and CDR2: KGHDR and SFDVKD. CDR3: CATSDPQDYNEQFF. DNA of the CDR3: TGTGCCACCAGTGACCCTCAAGATTACAATGAGCAGTTCTTC.

This clonotype was seen a handful of times. The genes are TRBV3-1 and TRBJ2-7; perhaps TRBD1 as D (5 bases). The CDR3 loop spans 14 amino acids. Trimming removed 2 bases from V and 0 bases from J, with 8 bases in between. Germline lookup yields CDR1 LGHDT and CDR2 YNNKEL (reference sequence). CDR3: CASSQQGGSYEQYF. The CDR3 DNA reads TGTGCCAGCAGCCAACAGGGTGGCTCCTACGAGCAGTACTTC.

V and J are TRBV5-1 and TRBJ2-1; maybe TRBD2 (6 bases). Germline V CDR1 and CDR2: SGHRS, YFSETQ. Between the trimmed V and J ends, which lost 1 base and 10 bases, there was a span of 18 bases. The CDR3 contains 15 residues. CDR3 sequence (DNA): TGCGCCAGCAGCTTGTTCCTGACGGGGACTCCGGAGCAGTTCTTC. Amino acid sequence: CASSLFLTGTPEQFF.

The gene calls are TRBV4-3 and TRBJ2-3, with D tentatively TRBD1 (6 bases). Looked up from germline, CDR1 is LGHNA and CDR2 is YSLEER. Trimming shortened V by 0 bases and J by 11 bases, and 15 bases separated the two germline ends. This CDR3 is built from 14 residues. The CDR3 sequence is CASSQERGSHVQYF. The CDR3, as DNA: TGCGCCAGCAGCCAAGAGAGGGGGTCCCATGTGCAGTATTTT.

This sequence joins TRBV4-1 and TRBJ2-4, with D possibly TRBD2 on 6 matching bases. The end of the DNA is better explained by TRBJ2-7, so the J call may be wrong. The CDR3 consists of 15 residues. Germline values: CDR1 MGHRA, CDR2 YSYEKL. CDR3 amino acids: CASSHHGGTPDEQYF. The CDR3 bases are TGCGCCAGCAGCCATCACGGAGGGACCCCAGACGAGCAGTACTTC.

V usage is TRBV6-1 and J usage is TRBJ2-5; 9 bases are a match to TRBD1. V trimming: 1 base; J trimming: 7 bases; junction bases outside the gene matches: 7. From germline, CDR1 is MNHNS and CDR2 SASEGT. The CDR3 spans 15 residues. The CDR3 DNA is TGTGCCAGCAGTGAAGGACAGGGGGTTCAGAGGACCCAGTACTTC. Translated: CASSEGQGVQRTQYF.

A remark on this clonotype: A read error may account for a junction end that differs from germline. This chain uses TRBV12-3 or TRBV12-4 with TRBJ1-2, with D maybe TRBD1 (6 bases). This CDR3 has 13 amino acids. CDR3 in DNA: TGTGCCGGCAGCCCAGGGGATCTCTATGGCTACACCTTC. Amino acids: CAGSPGDLYGYTF.

The J gene is TRBJ2-1, the V gene TRBV3-1, with 13 bases lining up with TRBD2. The CDR3 loop spans 15 amino acids. Germline assignment: CDR1 LGHDT and CDR2 YNNKEL (reference sequence). The V segment lost 4 bases and the J segment 10 bases; nucleotides outside the gene matches: 7. Written as DNA, the CDR3 is TGTGCCAGCAGCCCCGGGACTAGCGGGGTAGGAGAGCAGTTCTTC. It specifies CASSPGTSGVGEQFF.